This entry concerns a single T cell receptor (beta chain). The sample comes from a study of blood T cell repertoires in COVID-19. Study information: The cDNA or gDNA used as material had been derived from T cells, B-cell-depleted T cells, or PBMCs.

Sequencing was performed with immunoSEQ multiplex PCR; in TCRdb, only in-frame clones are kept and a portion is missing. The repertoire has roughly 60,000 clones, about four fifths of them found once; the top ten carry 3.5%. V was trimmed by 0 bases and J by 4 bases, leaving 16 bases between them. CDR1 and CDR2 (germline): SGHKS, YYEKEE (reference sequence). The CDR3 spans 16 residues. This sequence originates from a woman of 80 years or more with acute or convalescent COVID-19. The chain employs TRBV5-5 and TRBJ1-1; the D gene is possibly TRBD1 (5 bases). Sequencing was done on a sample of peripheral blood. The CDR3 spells CASSLVVGRGSTEAFF. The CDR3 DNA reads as TGTGCCAGCAGCTTGGTTGTGGGGAGGGGAAGCACTGAAGCTTTCTTT.